This T cell receptor beta chain appears in the sequencing data of a study of tumor-infiltrating lymphocytes in primary liver carcinoma. Study outcomes and limitations: With p = 0.039, the top-250-clone fraction in tumors significantly exceeded that in blood.

As for this clonotype: Antigen unknown. One junction end disagrees with the germline gene, perhaps due to a read error.

Germline V gene data show CDR1 as SEHNR and CDR2 as FQNEAQ (reference sequence). The CDR3 is 16 residues long. TCR beta cDNA came from around 0.5 ug total RNA, primed with a constant-region primer. Employing slightly modified ARM-PCR, three nested multiplex PCR rounds were run, and these gave rise to the TCR beta libraries. Rounds one and two of PCR, each of 10 cycles, were primed with TRBV1-TRBV30 forward primers and a C-beta reverse primer. MiXCR was run by TCRdb on the multiplex PCR reads, yielding one entry per CDR3 protein. The data contain more than 95,000 distinct CDR3 sequences, 60% to 80% of them singletons. From around 18-30 mg of unsorted bulk tissue, DNA and RNA were co-extracted together. HBV chronically infected the treatment-naive patients. Tumor regions sampled: superior, inferior, left, right poles, and centre.

This sequence was found in a woman aged 55 to 70 with primary liver carcinoma and hepatitis B virus infection. Sequenced material: liver tumor tissue from sampling region 3. The subset denotes: tumor region T3, left-lateral pole. The V call is TRBV7-9, the J call TRBJ2-6, with D tentatively TRBD1 (5 bases). The CDR3 reads CASSSAMVSGANVLTF. DNA for the CDR3: TGTGCCAGCAGCTCAGCGATGGTCTCTGGGGCCAACGTCCTGACTTTT.